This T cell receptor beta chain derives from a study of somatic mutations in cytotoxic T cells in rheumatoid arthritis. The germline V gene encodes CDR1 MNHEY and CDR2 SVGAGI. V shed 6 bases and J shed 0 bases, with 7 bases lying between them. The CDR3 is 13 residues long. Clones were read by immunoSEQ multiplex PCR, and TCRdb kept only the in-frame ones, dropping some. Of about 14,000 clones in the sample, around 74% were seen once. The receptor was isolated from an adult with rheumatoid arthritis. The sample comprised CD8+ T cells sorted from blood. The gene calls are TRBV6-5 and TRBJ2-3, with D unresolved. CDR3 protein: CASSRYSTDTQYF. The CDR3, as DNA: TGTGCCAGCAGCCGATACAGCACAGATACGCAGTATTTT.